This T cell receptor (beta chain) was identified in a study of blood T cell repertoires in COVID-19. Background on the study: Italy, Spain and the United States were the sources of the convalescent and acute COVID-19 samples. The analysed material was cDNA or gDNA that came from T cells, B-cell-depleted T cells, or PBMCs.

Germline V gene sequence: CDR1 MNHEY, CDR2 SMNVEV (reference sequence). The CDR3 is made up of 16 amino acids. The V segment lost 2 bases and the J segment 4 bases; nucleotides outside the gene matches: 5. Only in-frame clones appear in the TCRdb table, and some are missing; sequencing was by immunoSEQ multiplex PCR. Here the sample spans 190,000 or so clones, 85% being singletons. This study enrolled people aged 18 to 89 from under 25 US geographic areas. Cohorts were assigned according to the clinical history that participants reported. The source of this sequence is a middle-aged man who had recovered from COVID-19. V and J are TRBV27 and TRBJ2-2, with 9 bases lining up with TRBD2. Sequencing used PBMCs or T cells enriched from blood (not recorded which). The CDR3 sequence is CASSLRLAGITGELFF. CDR3 nucleotide sequence: TGTGCCAGCAGTTTACGGCTAGCGGGGATCACCGGGGAGCTGTTTTTT.